The subject of this entry is one T cell receptor (beta chain). Trimming pared 6 bases from V and 5 bases from J, leaving 11 bases between. The germline CDR1 and CDR2 sequences are LNHDA and SQIVND (reference sequence). This CDR3 region has 13 residues. TCRdb keeps only in-frame clones here, not all; method: immunoSEQ multiplex PCR. This table holds approximately 150,000 clones, 85% to 90% found once. The source of the sample is a study of T cell responses to AZD1222 COVID-19 vaccine. The chain uses TRBV19 and TRBJ1-5; D gene uncertain. The sequences come from peripheral blood, collected 28 days after the second AZD1222 dose. This TCR was recovered from an adult who received the AZD1222 COVID-19 vaccine. The CDR3 here is CASSQDADQPQHF. The CDR3 DNA reads as TGTGCCAGTAGCCAGGACGCGGATCAGCCCCAGCATTTT.